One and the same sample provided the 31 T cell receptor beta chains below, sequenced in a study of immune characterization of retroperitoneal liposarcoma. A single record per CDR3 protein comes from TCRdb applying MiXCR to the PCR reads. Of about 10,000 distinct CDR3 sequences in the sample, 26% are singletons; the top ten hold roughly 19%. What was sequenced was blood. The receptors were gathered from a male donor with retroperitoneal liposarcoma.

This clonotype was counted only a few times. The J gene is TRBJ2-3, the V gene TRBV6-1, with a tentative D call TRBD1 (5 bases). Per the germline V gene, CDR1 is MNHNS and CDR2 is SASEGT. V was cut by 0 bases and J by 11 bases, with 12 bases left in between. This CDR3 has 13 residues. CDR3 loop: CASSEADTGEQYF. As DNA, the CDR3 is TGTGCCAGCAGTGAAGCCGACACAGGAGAGCAGTATTTT.

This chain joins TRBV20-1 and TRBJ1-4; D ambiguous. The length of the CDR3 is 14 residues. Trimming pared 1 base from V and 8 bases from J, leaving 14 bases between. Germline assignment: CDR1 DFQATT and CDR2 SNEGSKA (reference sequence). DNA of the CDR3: TGCAGTGCTAGAGCGACACGGATGGAAGAAAAACTGTTTTTT. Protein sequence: CSARATRMEEKLFF.

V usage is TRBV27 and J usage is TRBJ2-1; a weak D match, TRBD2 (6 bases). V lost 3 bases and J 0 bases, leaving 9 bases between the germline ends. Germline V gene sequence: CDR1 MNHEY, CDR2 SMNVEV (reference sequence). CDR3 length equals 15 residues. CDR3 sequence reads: CASSLEGSSYNEQFF. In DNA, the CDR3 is TGTGCCAGCAGTTTGGAGGGGAGCTCCTACAATGAGCAGTTCTTC.

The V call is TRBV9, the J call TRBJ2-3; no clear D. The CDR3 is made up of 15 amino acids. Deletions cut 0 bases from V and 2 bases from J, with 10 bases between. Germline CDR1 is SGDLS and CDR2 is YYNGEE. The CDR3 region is CASSVAQTNTDTQYF. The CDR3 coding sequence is TGTGCCAGCAGCGTAGCACAGACGAACACAGATACGCAGTATTTT.

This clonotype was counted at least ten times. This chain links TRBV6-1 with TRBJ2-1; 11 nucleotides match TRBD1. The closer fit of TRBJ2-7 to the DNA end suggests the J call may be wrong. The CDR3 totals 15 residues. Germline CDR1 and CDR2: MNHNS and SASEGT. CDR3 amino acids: CASSYAGQGDYEQYF. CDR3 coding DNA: TGTGCCAGCAGTTACGCGGGACAGGGGGATTACGAGCAGTACTTC.

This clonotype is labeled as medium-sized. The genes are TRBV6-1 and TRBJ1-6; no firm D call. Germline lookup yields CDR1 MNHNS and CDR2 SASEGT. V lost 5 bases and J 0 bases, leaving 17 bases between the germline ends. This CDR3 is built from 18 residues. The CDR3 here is CASSSTGRVSSYNSPLHF. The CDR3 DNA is TGTGCCAGCAGTAGTACTGGTAGGGTTAGCTCCTATAATTCACCCCTCCACTTT.

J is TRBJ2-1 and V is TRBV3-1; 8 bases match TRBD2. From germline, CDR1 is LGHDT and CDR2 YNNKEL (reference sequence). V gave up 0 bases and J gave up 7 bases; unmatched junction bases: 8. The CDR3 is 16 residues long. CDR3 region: CASSQDAGGAYNEQFF. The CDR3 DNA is TGTGCCAGCAGCCAAGATGCCGGGGGGGCGTATAATGAGCAGTTCTTC.

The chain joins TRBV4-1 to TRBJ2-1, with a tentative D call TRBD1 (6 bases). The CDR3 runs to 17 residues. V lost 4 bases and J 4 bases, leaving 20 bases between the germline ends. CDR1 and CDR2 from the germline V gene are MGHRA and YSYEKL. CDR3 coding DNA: TGCGCCAGCAGCCTCCGCCCACACTGGACAGATTACAATGAGCAGTTCTTC. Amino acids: CASSLRPHWTDYNEQFF.

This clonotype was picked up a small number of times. In nucleotides, the CDR3 is TGCGCCAGCAGCCAAGTATTGGGACAGGGTGACGAAAAACTGTTTTTT. It translates to CASSQVLGQGDEKLFF. This chain uses TRBV4-1 with TRBJ1-4, with 9 bases lining up with TRBD1. The germline V gene has CDR1 MGHRA and CDR2 YSYEKL. V lost 1 base, J lost 8 bases, and 8 bases stayed unmatched. CDR3 size: 16 residues.

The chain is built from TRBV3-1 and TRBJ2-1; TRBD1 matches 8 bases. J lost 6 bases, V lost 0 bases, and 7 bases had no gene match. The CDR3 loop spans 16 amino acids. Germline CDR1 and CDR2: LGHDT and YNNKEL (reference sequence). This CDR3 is CASSQDSAGGRNEQFF. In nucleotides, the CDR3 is TGTGCCAGCAGCCAAGATTCGGCAGGGGGCCGCAATGAGCAGTTCTTC.

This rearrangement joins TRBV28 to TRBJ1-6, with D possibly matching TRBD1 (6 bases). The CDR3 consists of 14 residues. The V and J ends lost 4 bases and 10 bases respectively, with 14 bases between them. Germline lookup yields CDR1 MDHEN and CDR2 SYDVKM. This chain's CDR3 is CASSSPQGRSPLHF. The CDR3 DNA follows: TGTGCCAGCAGTTCTCCCCAGGGGAGGTCACCCCTCCACTTT.

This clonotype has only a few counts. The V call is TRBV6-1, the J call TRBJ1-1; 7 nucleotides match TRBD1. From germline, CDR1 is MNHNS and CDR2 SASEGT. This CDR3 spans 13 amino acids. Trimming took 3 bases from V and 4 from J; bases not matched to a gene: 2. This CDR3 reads CASSEDRTTEAFF. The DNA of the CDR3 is TGTGCCAGCAGTGAGGACAGGACCACTGAAGCTTTCTTT.

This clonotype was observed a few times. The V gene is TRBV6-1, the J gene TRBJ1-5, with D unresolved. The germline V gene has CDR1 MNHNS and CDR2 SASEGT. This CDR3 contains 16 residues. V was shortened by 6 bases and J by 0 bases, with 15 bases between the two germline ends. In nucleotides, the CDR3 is TGTGCCAGCAGAAGTACCGGGAAGTTTAGCAATCAGCCCCAGCATTTT. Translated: CASRSTGKFSNQPQHF.

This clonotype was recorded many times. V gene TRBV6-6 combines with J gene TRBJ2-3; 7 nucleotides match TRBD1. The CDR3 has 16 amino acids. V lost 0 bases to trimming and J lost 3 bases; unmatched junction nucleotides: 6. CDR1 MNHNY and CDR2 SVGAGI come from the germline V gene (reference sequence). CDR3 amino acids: CASSYSETGSTDTQYF. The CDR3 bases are TGTGCCAGCAGTTACTCGGAGACAGGGAGTACAGATACGCAGTATTTT.

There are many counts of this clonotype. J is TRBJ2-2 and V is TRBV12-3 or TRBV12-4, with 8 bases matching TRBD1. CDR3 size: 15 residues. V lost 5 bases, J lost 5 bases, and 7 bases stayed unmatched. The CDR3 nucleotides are TGTGCCAGCAGTCTAACCCGGGACAGGACCGGGGAGCTGTTTTTT. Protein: CASSLTRDRTGELFF.

This CDR3 reads CASSKSGQVYNEQFF. CDR3 DNA: TGTGCCAGCAGCAAGTCGGGACAAGTCTACAATGAGCAGTTCTTC. The chain recombines TRBV12-3 or TRBV12-4 with TRBJ2-1, with D perhaps matching TRBD1 (6 bases). The V and J ends lost 6 bases and 3 bases respectively, with 15 bases between them. There are 15 residues in the CDR3.

The DNA for the CDR3 is TGTGCCAGCAGCTTAAGACAGGGTATTTACAATGAGCAGTTCTTC. Its protein product is CASSLRQGIYNEQFF. The V call is TRBV7-3, the J call TRBJ2-1, with TRBD1 matching 7 bases. Germline CDR1 is SGHTA and CDR2 is FQGTGA. The CDR3 has 15 amino acids. The J segment lost 4 bases and the V segment lost 1 base, leaving 4 bases of the junction unmatched.

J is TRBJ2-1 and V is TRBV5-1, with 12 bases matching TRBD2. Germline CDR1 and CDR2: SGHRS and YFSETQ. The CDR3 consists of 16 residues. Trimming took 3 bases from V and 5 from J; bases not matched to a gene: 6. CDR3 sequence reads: CASSSQTSGSNNEQFF. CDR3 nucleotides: TGCGCCAGCAGCTCGCAGACTAGCGGGAGCAACAATGAGCAGTTCTTC.

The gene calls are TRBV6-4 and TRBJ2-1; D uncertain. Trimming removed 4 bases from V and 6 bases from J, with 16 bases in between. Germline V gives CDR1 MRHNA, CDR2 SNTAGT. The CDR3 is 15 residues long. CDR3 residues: CASSVTDLDFNEQFF. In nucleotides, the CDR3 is TGTGCCAGCAGTGTAACGGACCTAGATTTCAATGAGCAGTTCTTC.

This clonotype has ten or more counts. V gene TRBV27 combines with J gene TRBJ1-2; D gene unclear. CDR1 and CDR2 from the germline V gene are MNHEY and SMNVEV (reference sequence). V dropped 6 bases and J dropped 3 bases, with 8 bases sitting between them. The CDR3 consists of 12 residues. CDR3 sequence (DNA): TGTGCCAGCAGAACGGGCTACTATGGCTACACCTTC. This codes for CASRTGYYGYTF.

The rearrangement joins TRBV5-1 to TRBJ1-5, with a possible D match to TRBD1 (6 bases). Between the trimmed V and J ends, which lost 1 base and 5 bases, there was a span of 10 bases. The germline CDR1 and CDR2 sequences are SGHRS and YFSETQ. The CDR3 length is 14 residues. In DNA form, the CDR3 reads TGCGCCAGCAGCTTGTCGGCAGGGGATCAGCCCCAGCATTTT. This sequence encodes CASSLSAGDQPQHF.

The CDR3 loop reads CASSLGRGDTQYF. In DNA form, the CDR3 reads TGTGCCAGCAGCTTAGGCAGGGGAGATACGCAGTATTTT. The genes are TRBV7-2 and TRBJ2-3; possibly TRBD1 for D (6 bases). Germline V gene lookup returns CDR1 SGHTA and CDR2 FQGNSA. The V end was cut by 1 base, the J end by 5 bases, with 7 bases between. This CDR3 is 13 amino acids long.

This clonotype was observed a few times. CDR3 DNA: TGTGCCAGCAGTGAACGGTGGGGCTTCGGGGATAATTCACCCCTCCACTTT. Its protein product is CASSERWGFGDNSPLHF. The V and J genes are TRBV6-1 and TRBJ1-6; D might be TRBD1 (5 bases). Germline V gene lookup returns CDR1 MNHNS and CDR2 SASEGT. V was pared by 2 bases and J by 5 bases, with 16 bases between. This CDR3 is built from 17 residues.

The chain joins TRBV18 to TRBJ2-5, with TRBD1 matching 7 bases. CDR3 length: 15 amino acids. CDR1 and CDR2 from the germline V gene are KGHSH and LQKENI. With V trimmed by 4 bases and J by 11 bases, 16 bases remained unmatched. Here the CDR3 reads CASSLRGIVGDEQYF. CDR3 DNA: TGTGCCAGCTCACTCAGGGGGATAGTTGGTGATGAGCAGTACTTC.

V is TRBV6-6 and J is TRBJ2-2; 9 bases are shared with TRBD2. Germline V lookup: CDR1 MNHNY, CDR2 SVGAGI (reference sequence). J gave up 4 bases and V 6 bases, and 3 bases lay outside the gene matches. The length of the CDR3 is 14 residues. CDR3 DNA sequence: TGTGCCAGCAGCCCTAGCGGGGTCACCGGGGAGCTGTTTTTT. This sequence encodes CASSPSGVTGELFF.

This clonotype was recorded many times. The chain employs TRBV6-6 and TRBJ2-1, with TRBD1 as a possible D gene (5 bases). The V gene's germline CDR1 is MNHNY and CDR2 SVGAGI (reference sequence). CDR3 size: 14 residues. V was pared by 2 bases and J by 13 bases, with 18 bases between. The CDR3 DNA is TGTGCCAGCAGTTACCCCAGGGTGCGAGAGACCCAGTTCTTC. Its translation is CASSYPRVRETQFF.

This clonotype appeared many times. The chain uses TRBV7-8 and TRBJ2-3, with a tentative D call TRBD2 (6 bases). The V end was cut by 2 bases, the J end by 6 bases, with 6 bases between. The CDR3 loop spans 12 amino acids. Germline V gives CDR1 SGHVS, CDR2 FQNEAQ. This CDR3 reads CASSLLADTQYF. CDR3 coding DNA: TGTGCCAGCAGCTTACTAGCGGATACGCAGTATTTT.

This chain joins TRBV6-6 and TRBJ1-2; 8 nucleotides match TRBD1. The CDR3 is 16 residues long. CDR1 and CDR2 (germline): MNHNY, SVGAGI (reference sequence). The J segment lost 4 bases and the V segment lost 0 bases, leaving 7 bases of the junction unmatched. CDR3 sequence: CASSYSGTGSIYGYTF. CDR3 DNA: TGTGCCAGCAGTTACTCCGGGACAGGATCTATCTATGGCTACACCTTC.

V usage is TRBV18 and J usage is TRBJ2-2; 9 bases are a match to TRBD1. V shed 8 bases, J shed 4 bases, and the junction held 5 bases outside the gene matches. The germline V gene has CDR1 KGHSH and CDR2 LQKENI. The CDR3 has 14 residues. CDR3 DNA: TGTGCCAGCCACAGGGGGCAGAGCACCGGGGAGCTGTTTTTT. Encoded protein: CASHRGQSTGELFF.

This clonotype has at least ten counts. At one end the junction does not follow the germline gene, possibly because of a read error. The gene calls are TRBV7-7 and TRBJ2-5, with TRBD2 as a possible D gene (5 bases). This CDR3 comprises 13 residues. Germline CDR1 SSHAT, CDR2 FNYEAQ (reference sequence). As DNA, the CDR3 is TGTGCTAGCAGCCTGGACTCACAAGAGACCCAGTACTTC. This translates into CASSLDSQETQYF.

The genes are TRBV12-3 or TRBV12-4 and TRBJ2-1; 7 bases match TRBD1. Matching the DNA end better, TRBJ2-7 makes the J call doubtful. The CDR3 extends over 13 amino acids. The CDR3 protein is CASTLGTVNEQYF. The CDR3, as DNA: TGTGCCAGCACTCTCGGGACAGTCAACGAGCAGTACTTC.